Here is one T cell receptor beta chain with its context. What it binds is not known. The donors were part of the validation cohort, which consisted of about 120 subjects and was separate from the first cohort of 666 subjects. This entry belongs to a study of cytomegalovirus exposure and HLA in healthy donors. Overall study findings and caveats: The investigators catalogued 160 or so TCR beta chains as cytomegalovirus-associated.

J was trimmed by 1 base and V by 5 bases; bases with no gene match: 4. The CDR3 runs to 14 residues. Germline loops: CDR1 LNHDA, CDR2 SQIVND (reference sequence). Some clones are missing from TCRdb's copy, which holds only in-frame ones; the method was immunoSEQ multiplex PCR. The sample yields under 300,000 clones, 85% to 90% seen once. The source material was PBMCs. The sequence was obtained from a woman in her late teens or twenties in good health and CMV-seronegative. This chain connects TRBV19 to TRBJ1-1; 7 nucleotides line up with TRBD1. The CDR3 bases are TGTGCCAGTAGTTCGACAGGGACGAACACTGAAGCTTTCTTT. It yields the protein CASSSTGTNTEAFF.